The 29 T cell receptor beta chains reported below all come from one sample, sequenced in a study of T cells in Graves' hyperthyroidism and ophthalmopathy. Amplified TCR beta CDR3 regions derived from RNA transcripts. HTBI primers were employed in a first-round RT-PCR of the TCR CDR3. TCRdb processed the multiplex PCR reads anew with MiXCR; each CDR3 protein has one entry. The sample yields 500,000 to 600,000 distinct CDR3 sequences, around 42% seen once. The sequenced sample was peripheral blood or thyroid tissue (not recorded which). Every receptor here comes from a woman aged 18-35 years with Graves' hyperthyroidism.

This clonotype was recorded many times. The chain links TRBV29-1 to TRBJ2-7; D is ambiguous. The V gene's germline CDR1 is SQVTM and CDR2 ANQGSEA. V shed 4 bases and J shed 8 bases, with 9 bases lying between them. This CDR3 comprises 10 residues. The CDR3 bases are TGCAGCGTTGGGTCACCGAAGCAGTACTTC. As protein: CSVGSPKQYF.

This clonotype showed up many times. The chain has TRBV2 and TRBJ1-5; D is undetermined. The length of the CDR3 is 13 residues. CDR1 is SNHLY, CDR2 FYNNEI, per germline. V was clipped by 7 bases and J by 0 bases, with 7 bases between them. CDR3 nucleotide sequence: TGTGCCAGCAATCGTAATAGCAATCAGCCCCAGCATTTT. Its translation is CASNRNSNQPQHF.

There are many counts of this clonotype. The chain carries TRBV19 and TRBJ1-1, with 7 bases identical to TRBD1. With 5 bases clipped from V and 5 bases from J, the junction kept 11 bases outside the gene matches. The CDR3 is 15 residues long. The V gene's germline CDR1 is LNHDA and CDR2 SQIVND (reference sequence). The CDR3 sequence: CASSLNQGVGTEAFF. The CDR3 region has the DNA TGTGCCAGTAGTCTTAATCAGGGGGTTGGAACTGAAGCTTTCTTT.

The DNA of the CDR3 is TGCGCCAGCAGCCAAGATGGACCTTTGGACTCCGGGGAGCTGTTTTTT. It is translated as CASSQDGPLDSGELFF. The chain links TRBV4-1 to TRBJ2-2, with D tentatively TRBD2 (5 bases). Trimming shortened V by 0 bases and J by 6 bases, and 14 bases separated the two germline ends. Germline assignment: CDR1 MGHRA and CDR2 YSYEKL. The CDR3 has 16 amino acids.

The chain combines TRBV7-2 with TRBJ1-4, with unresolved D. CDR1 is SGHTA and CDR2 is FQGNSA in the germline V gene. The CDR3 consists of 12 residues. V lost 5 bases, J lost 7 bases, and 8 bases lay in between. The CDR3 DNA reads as TGTGCCAGCAGCACCGGGAGTGAAAAACTGTTTTTT. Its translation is CASSTGSEKLFF.

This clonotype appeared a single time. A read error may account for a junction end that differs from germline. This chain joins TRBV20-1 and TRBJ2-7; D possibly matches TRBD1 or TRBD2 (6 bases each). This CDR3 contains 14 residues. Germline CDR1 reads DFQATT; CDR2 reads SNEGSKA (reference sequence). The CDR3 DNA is TGCAGTGCCAGAGTCGGGGGCACATCCTACGAGCAGTACTTC. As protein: CSARVGGTSYEQYF.

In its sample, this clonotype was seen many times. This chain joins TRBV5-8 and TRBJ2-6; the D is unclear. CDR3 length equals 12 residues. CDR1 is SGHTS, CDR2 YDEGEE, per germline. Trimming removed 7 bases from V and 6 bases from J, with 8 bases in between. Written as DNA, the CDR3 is TGTGCCAGCCTCACCGAGGCCAACGTCCTGACTTTC. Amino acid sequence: CASLTEANVLTF.

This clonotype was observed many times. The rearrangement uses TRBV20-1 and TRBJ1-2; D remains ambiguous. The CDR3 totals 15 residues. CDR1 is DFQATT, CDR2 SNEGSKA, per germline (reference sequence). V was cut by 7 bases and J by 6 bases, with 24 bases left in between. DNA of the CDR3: TGCAGTGTTAGCCGCCGCAGTCCCAGAGGTGATGGCTACACCTTC. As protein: CSVSRRSPRGDGYTF.

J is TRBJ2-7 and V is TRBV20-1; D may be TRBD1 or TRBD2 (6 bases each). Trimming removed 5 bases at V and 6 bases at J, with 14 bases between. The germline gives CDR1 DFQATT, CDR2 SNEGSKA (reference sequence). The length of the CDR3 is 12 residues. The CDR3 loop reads CSAQEEGGEQYF. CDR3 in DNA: TGCAGTGCTCAAGAGGAGGGGGGCGAGCAGTACTTC.

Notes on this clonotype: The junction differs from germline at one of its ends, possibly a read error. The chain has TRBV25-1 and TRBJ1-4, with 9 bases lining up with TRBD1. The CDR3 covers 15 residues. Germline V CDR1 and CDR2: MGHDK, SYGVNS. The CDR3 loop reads CTSQVPGQGGEKLFF. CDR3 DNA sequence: TGTACCAGCCAAGTGCCGGGACAGGGAGGTGAAAAACTGTTTTTT.

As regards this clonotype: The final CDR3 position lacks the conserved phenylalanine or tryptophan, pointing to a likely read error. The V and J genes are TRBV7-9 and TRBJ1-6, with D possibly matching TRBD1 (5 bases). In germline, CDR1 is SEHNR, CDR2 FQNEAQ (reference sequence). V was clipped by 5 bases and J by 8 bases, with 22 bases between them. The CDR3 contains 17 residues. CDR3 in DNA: TGTGCCAGCAGCCAAGAGCTCGACAACGCGGGGCATTCACCCCTCCACCTT. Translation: CASSQELDNAGHSPLHL.

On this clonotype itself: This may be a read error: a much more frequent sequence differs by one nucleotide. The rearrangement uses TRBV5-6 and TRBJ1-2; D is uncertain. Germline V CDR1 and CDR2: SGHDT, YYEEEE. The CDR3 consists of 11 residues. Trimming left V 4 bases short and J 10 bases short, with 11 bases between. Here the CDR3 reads CASSQWGDYTF. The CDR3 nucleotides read TGTGCCAGCAGCCAATGGGGTGACTACACCTTC.

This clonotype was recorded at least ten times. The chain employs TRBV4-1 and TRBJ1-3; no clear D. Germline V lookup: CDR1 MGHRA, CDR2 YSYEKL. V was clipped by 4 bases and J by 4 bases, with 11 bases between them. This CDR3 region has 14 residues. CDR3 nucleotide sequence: TGCGCCAGCAGCCCAAGTCGATCGGGAAACACCATATATTTT. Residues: CASSPSRSGNTIYF.

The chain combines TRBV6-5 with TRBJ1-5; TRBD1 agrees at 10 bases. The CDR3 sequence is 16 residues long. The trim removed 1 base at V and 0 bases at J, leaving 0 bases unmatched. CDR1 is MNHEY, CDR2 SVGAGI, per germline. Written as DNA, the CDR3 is TGTGCCAGCAGTTACTGGGACAGGGGTAGCAATCAGCCCCAGCATTTT. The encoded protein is CASSYWDRGSNQPQHF.

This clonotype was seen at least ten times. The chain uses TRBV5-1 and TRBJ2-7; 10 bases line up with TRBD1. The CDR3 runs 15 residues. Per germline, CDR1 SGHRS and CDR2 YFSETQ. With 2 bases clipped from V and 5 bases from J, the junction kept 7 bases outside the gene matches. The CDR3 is CASSFVPGQGNEQYF. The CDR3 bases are TGCGCCAGCAGCTTCGTACCGGGACAGGGGAACGAGCAGTACTTC. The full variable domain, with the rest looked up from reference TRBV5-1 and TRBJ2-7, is KAGVTQTPRYLIKTRGQQVTLSCSPISGHRSVSWYQQTPGQGLQFLFEYFSETQRNKGNFPGRFSGRQFSNSRSEMNVSTLELGDSALYLCASSFVPGQGNEQYFGPGTRLTVT.

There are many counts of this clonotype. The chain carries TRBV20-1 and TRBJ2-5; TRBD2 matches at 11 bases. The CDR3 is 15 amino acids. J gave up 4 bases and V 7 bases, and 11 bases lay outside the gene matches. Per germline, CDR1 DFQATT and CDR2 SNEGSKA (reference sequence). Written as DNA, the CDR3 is TGCAGTGGACTTATAGCGGGAGGGTTGACAGAGACCCAGTACTTC. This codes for CSGLIAGGLTETQYF.

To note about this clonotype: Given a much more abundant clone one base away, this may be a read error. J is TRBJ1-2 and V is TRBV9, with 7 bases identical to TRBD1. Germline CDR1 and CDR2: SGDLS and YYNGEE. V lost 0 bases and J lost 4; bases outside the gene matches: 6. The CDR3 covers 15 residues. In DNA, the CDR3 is TGTGCCAGCAGCGTAGGTCGGACAGGTGGCTATGGCTACACCTTC. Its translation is CASSVGRTGGYGYTF.

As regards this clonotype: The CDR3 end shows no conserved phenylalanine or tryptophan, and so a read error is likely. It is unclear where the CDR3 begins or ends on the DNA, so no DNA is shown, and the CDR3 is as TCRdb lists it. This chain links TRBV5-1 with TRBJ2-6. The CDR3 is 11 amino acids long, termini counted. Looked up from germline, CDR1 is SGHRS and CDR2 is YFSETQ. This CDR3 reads CASSLAGHANT.

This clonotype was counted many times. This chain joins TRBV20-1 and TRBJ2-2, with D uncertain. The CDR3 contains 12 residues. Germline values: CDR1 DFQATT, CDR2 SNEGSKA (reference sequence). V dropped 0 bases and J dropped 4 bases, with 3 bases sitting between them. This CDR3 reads CSAREPTGELFF. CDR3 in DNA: TGCAGTGCTAGAGAGCCCACCGGGGAGCTGTTTTTT.

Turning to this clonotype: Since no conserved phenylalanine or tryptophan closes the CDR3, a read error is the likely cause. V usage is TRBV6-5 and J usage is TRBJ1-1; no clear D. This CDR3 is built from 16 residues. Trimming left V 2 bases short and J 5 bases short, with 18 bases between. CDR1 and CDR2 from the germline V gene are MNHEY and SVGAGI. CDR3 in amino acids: CASSYAGNHFRTEAFL. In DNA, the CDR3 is TGTGCCAGCAGTTACGCGGGCAACCACTTTAGGACTGAAGCTTTCCTT.

The CDR3, as DNA: TGTGCCACCAGTGCTATACAGGGTATGGAGTATGGCTACACCTTC. Encoded protein: CATSAIQGMEYGYTF. The chain employs TRBV24-1 and TRBJ1-2; tentatively, D is TRBD1 (6 bases). Germline V gives CDR1 KGHDR, CDR2 SFDVKD. The CDR3 runs to 15 residues. V dropped 5 bases and J dropped 5 bases, with 17 bases sitting between them.

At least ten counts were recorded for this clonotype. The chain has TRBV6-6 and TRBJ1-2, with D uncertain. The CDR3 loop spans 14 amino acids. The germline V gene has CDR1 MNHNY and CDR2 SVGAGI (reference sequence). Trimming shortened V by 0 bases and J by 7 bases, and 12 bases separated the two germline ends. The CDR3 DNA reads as TGTGCCAGCAGTTACTCGATTGCCAATGGTGGCTACACCTTC. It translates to CASSYSIANGGYTF.

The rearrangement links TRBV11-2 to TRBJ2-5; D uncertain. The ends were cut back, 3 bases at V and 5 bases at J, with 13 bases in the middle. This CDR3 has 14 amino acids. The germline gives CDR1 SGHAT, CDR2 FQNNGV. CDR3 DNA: TGTGCCAGCAGCTTTTACAGCTGGTTGGAGACCCAGTACTTC. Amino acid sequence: CASSFYSWLETQYF.

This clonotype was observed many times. The DNA for the CDR3 is TGTGCCACCAGTGATTCCTACAGGGGGCCCATCGACACTGAAGCTTTCTTT. This encodes CATSDSYRGPIDTEAFF. This chain connects TRBV24-1 to TRBJ1-1, with TRBD1 matching over 9 bases. The CDR3 is 17 amino acids. After removal of 2 bases from V and 3 bases from J, the junction contained 9 bases not matched to a gene. The germline V gene encodes CDR1 KGHDR and CDR2 SFDVKD.

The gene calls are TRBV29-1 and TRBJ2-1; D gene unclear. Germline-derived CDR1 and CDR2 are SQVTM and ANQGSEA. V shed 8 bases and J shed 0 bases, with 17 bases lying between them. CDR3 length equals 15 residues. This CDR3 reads CSTRIRLSSYNEQFF. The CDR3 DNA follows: TGCAGCACCCGGATTCGGCTAAGCTCCTACAATGAGCAGTTCTTC.

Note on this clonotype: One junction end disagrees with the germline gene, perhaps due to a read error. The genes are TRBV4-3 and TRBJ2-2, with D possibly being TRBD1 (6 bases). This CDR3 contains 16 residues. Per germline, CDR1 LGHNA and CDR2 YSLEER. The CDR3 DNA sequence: TGCGCCAGCAGCCAAGACTCTAGGGAATCGGCAGGGGAGCTGTCTTTT. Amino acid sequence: CASSQDSRESAGELSF.

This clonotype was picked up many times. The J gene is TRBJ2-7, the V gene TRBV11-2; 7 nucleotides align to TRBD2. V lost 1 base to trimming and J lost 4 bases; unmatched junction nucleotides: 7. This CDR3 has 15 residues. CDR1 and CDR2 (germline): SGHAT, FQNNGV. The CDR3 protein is CASSLAGLSMYEQYF. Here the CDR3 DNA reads TGTGCCAGCAGCTTAGCGGGACTATCCATGTACGAGCAGTACTTC.

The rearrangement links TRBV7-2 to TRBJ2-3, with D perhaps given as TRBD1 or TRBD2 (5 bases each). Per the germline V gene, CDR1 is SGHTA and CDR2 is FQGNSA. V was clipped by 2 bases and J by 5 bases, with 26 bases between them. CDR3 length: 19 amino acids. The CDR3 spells CASSLPQPGRGWVGDTQYF. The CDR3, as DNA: TGTGCCAGCAGCTTACCTCAACCGGGACGAGGGTGGGTCGGAGATACGCAGTATTTT.

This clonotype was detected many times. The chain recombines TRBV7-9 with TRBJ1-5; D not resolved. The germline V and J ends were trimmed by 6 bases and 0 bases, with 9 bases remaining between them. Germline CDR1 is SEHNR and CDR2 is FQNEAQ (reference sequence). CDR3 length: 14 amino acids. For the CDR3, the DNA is TGTGCCAGCAGTCAATTAGGTAGCAATCAGCCCCAGCATTTT. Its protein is CASSQLGSNQPQHF.